This T cell receptor beta chain is drawn from a study of cytomegalovirus exposure and HLA in healthy donors. Study-wide points: A later analysis showed HLA-associated TCR beta chains outstripping equally common others in clonal expansion.

With 60 Vbeta and 13 Jbeta primers, the PCR was carried out. Sequencing was performed with immunoSEQ multiplex PCR; in TCRdb, only in-frame clones are kept and a portion is missing. The table includes 150,000 to 200,000 clones, 60% to 80% detected once. All the people who gave samples were healthy bone marrow donors. CDR3 size: 16 residues. Germline trimming cut 2 bases from V and 2 bases from J; bases unmatched to any gene: 2. Germline V gene data show CDR1 as SGHRS and CDR2 as YFSETQ. As regards this clone: What it binds is not known.

This receptor was obtained from a man aged 35 to 55 in good health and CMV-seropositive. The chain links TRBV5-1 to TRBJ2-6, with TRBD1 matching 9 bases. The sequenced sample consisted of PBMCs. DNA of the CDR3: TGCGCCAGCAGCTTACAGGGGGCGGCTGGGGCCAACGTCCTGACTTTC. Its translation: CASSLQGAAGANVLTF.